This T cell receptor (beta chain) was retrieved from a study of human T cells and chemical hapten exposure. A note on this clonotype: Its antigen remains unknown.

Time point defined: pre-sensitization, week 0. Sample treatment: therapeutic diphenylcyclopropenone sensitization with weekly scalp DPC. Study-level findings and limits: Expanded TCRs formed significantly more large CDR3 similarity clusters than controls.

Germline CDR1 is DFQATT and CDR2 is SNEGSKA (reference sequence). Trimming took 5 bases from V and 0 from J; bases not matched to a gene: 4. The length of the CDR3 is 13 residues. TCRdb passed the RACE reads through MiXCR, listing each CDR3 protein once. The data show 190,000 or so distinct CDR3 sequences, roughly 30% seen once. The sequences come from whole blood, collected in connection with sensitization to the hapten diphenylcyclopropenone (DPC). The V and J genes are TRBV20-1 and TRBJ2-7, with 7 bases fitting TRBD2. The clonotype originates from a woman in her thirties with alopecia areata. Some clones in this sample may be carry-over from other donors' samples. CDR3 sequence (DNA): TGCAGTGCTCTAGCGGAGAGCTCCTACGAGCAGTACTTC. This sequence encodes CSALAESSYEQYF.